This TCR delta chain was recorded in a study of Vδ1+ human thymocytes. A note on this clone: The target antigen is unknown.

Germline CDR1 TSWWSYY, CDR2 QGS. The CDR3 loop spans 20 amino acids. Sequences come from RNA converted to cDNA by reverse transcription. CDR3 amplicons came from multiplex PCR with pooled V-gene forward and constant-region reverse primers. TCRdb reanalysed the multiplex PCR reads with CATT. Of about 27,000 delta-chain clones listed, over 25% are singletons. Sorted Vdelta1+ thymocytes were about 97% to 99.6% pure. Study findings and constraints: Highly polyclonal TRG and TRD repertoires with Gaussian CDR3 length distributions appeared in thymus.

The sample taken for sequencing was Vdelta1+ gamma-delta thymocytes from the thymus. As to subset: FACS-sorted CD3+ TCRalphabeta- TCRVdelta1+ TCRVdelta2- thymocytes. The TCR originated in a boy under two years old who had congenital heart surgery. The rearrangement joins TRDV1 to TRDJ1, with 10 bases that match TRDD3. This CDR3 is CALSPFLRDSLTGGCDKLIF. The CDR3 DNA sequence: TGTGCCCTATCGCCTTTCCTACGTGACTCCCTTACTGGGGGATGCGATAAACTCATCTTT.